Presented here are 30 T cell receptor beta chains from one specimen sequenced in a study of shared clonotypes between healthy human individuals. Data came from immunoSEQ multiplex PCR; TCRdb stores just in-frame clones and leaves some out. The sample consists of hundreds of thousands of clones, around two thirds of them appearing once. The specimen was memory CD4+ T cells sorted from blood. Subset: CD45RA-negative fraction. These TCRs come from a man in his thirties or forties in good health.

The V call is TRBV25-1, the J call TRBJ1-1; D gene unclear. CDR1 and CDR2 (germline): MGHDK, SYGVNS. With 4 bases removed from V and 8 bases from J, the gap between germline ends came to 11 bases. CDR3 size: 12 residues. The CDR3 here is CASSGGPMEAFF. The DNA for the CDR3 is TGTGCCAGCAGTGGCGGACCCATGGAAGCTTTCTTT. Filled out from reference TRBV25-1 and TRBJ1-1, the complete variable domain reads EADIYQTPRYLVIGTGKKITLECSQTMGHDKMYWYQQDPGMELHLIHYSYGVNSTEKGDLSSESTVSRIRTEHFPLTLESARPSHTSQYLCASSGGPMEAFFGQGTRLTVV.

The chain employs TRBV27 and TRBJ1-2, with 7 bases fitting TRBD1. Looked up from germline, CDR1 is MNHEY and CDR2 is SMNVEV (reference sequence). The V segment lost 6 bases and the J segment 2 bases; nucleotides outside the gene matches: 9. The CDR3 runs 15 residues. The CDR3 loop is CASSTYRDRNYGYTF. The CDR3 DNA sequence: TGTGCCAGCAGCACCTACCGGGACAGAAACTATGGCTACACCTTC.

This CDR3 reads CASSLVGLGNEQYF. Here the CDR3 DNA reads TGTGCCAGCAGCTTAGTGGGTCTGGGGAACGAGCAGTACTTC. This chain links TRBV11-2 with TRBJ2-7; D unresolved. CDR1 SGHAT and CDR2 FQNNGV come from the germline V gene. Trimming stripped 1 base from V and 5 bases from J, with 12 bases between. The CDR3 runs to 14 residues.

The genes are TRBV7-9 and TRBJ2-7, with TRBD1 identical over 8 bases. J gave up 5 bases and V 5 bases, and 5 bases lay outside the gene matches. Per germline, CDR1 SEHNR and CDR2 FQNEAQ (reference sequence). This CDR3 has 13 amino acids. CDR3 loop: CASSRLTGDEQYF. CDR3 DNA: TGTGCCAGCAGCCGACTGACAGGGGACGAGCAGTACTTC.

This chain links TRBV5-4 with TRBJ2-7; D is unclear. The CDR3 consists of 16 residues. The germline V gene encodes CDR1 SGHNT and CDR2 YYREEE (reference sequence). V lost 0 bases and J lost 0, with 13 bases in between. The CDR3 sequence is CASSLEQSRSSYEQYF. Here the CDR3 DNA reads TGTGCCAGCAGCTTGGAACAGTCCCGGTCCTCCTACGAGCAGTACTTC.

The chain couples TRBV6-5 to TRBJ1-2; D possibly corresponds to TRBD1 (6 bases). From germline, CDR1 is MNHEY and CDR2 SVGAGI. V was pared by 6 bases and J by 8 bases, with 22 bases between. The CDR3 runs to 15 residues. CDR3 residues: CASSRSSLLTGGYTF. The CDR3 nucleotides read TGTGCCAGCAGCCGAAGTTCTCTTCTGACAGGCGGCTACACCTTC.

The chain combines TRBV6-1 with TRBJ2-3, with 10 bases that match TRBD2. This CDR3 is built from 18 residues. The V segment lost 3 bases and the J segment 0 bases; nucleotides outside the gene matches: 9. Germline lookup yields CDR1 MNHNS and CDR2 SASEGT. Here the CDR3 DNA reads TGTGCCAGCAGTGAGAGGATAGCGGGAGGTTATAGCACAGATACGCAGTATTTT. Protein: CASSERIAGGYSTDTQYF.

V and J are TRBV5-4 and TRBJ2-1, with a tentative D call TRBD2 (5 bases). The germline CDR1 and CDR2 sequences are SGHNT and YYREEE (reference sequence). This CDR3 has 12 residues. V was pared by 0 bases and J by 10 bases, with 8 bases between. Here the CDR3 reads CASSLGGKEQFF. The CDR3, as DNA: TGTGCCAGCAGCTTGGGAGGGAAGGAGCAGTTCTTC.

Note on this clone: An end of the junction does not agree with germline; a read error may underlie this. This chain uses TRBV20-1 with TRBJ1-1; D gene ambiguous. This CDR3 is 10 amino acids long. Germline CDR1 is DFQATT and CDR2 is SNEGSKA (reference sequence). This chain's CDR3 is CSASGPTRVF. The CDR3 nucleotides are TGCAGTGCCAGTGGGCCTACTAGAGTCTTT.

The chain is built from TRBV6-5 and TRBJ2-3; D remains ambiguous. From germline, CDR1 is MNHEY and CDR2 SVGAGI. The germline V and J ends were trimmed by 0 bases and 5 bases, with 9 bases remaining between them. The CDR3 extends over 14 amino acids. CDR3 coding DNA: TGTGCCAGCAGTTACTCCCTCGAGGAAGATACGCAGTATTTT. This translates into CASSYSLEEDTQYF.

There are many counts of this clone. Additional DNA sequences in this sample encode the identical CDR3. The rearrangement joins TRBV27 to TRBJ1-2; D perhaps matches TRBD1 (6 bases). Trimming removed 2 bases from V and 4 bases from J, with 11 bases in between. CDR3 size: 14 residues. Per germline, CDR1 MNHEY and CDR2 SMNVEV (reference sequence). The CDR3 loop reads CASSLGGYPYGYTF. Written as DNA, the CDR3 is TGTGCCAGCAGTTTAGGGGGCTACCCCTATGGCTACACCTTC.

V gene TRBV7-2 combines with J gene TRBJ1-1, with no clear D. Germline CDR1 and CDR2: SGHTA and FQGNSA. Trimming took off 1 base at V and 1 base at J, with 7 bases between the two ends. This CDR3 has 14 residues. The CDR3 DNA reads TGTGCCAGCAGCTTAGGTCCCGGGAACACTGAAGCTTTCTTT. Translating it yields CASSLGPGNTEAFF.

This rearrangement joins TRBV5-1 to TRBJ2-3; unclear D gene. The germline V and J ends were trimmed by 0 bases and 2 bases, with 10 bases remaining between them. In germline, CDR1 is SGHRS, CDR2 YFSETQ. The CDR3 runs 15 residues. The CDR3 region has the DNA TGCGCCAGCAGCTTGGGCAGAGTAAACACAGATACGCAGTATTTT. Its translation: CASSLGRVNTDTQYF.

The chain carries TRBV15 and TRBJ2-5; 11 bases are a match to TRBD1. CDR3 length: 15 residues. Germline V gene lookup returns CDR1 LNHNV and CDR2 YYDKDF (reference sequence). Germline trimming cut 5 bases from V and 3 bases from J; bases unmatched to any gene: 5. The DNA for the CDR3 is TGTGCCACCAGCTCCGGGACAGGGGGTAAAGAGACCCAGTACTTC. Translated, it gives CATSSGTGGKETQYF.

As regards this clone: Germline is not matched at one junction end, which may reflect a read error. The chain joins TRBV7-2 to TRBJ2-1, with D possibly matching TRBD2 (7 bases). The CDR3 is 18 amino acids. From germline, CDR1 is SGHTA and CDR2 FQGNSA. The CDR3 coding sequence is TGTGCCAGCAGCCTAGCCACCGGGGGGCTAGGCTCCTACAATGAGCAGTTCTTC. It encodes CASSLATGGLGSYNEQFF.

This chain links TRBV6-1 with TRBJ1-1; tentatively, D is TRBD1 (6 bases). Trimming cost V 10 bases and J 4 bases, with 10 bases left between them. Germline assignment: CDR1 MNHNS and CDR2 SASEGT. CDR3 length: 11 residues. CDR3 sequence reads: CATQGITEAFF. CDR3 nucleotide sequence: TGTGCCACCCAGGGGATCACTGAAGCTTTCTTT.

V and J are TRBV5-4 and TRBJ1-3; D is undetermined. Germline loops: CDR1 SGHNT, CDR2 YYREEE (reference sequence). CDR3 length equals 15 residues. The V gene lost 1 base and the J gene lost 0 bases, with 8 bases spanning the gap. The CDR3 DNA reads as TGTGCCAGCAGCTTGAAGGGCCACTCTGGAAACACCATATATTTT. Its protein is CASSLKGHSGNTIYF.

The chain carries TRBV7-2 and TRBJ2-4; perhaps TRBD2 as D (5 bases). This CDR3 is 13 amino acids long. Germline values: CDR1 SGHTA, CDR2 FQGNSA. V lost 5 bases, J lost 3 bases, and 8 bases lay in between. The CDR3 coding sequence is TGTGCCAGCAGCAGAGAGGGCAAAAACATTCAGTACTTC. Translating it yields CASSREGKNIQYF.

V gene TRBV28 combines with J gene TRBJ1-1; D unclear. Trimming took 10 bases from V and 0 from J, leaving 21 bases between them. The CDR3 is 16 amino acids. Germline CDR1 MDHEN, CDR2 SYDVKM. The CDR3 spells CATVTPNGDLNTEAFF. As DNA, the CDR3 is TGTGCCACCGTCACCCCCAATGGAGATTTGAACACTGAAGCTTTCTTT.

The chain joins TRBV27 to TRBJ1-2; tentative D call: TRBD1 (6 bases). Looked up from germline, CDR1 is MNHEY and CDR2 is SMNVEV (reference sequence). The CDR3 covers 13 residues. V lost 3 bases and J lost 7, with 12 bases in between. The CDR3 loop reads CASSFRGAGGYTF. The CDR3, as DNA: TGTGCCAGCAGTTTCCGGGGGGCGGGTGGCTACACCTTC.

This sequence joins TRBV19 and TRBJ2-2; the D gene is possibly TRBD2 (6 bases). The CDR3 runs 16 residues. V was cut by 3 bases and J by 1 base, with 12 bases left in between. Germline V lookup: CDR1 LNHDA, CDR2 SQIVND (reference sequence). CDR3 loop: CASSIFGRVNTGELFF. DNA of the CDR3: TGTGCCAGTAGTATTTTCGGGAGAGTGAACACCGGGGAGCTGTTTTTT.

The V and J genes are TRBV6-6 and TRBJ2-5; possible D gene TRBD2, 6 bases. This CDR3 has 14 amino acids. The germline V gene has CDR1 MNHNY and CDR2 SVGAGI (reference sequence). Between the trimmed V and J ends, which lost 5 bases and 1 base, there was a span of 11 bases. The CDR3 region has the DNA TGTGCCAGCAGTCGGGGCGGGGCCCAAGAGACCCAGTACTTC. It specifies CASSRGGAQETQYF.

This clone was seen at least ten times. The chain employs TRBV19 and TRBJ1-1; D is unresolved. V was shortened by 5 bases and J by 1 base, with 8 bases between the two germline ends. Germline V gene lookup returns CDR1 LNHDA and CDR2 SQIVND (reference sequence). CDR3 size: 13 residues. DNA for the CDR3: TGTGCCAGTAGTCGAGCAACGAACACTGAAGCTTTCTTT. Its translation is CASSRATNTEAFF.

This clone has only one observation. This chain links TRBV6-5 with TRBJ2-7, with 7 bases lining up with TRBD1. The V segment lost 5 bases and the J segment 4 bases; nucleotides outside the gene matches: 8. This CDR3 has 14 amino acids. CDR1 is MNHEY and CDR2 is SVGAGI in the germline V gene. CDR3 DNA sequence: TGTGCCAGCAGTGCGCCGGGACAGAATTACGAGCAGTACTTC. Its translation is CASSAPGQNYEQYF.

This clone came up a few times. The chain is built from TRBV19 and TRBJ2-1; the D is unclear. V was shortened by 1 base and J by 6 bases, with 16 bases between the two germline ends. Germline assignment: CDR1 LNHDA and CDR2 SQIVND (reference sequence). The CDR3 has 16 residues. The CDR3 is CASSIVSTGLRNEQFF. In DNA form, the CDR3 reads TGTGCCAGTAGTATAGTTTCGACGGGTCTTCGCAATGAGCAGTTCTTC.

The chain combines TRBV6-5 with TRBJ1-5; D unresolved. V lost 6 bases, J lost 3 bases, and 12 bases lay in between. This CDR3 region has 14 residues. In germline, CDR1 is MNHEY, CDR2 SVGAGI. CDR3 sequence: CASSLSEINQPQHF. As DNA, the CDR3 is TGTGCCAGCAGCCTTTCGGAAATCAATCAGCCCCAGCATTTT.

The DNA for the CDR3 is TGTGCCAGCAGTTATACCGGGACTAGAGTCTACAATGAGCAGTTCTTC. It is translated as CASSYTGTRVYNEQFF. The V gene is TRBV6-5, the J gene TRBJ2-1, with TRBD2 matching 8 bases. This CDR3 comprises 16 residues. Germline-derived CDR1 and CDR2 are MNHEY and SVGAGI. J was trimmed by 3 bases and V by 3 bases; bases with no gene match: 7.

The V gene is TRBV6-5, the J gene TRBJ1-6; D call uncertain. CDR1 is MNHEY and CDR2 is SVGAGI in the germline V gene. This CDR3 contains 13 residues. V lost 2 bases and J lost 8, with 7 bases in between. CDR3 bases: TGTGCCAGCAGTTACGGGTCAGATTCACCCCTCCACTTT. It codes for CASSYGSDSPLHF.

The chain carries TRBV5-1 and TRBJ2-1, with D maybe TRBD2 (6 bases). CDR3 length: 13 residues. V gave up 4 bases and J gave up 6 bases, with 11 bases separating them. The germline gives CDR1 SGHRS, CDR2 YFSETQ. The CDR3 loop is CASSPGLSNEQFF. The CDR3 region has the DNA TGCGCCAGCAGCCCGGGACTCTCCAATGAGCAGTTCTTC.

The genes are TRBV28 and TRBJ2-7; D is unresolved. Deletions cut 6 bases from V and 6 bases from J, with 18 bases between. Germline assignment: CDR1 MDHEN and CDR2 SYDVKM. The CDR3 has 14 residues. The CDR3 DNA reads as TGTGCCAGCAGCCCACCCCGACTCTTTGGCGAGCAGTACTTC. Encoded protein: CASSPPRLFGEQYF.